The clone carrying this TCR beta chain was seen more than once but under ten times. V shed 4 bases, J shed 5 bases, and the junction held 15 bases outside the gene matches. CDR1 is SGHRS and CDR2 is YFSETQ in the germline V gene. There are 18 residues in the CDR3. This entry comes from a study of blood T cell repertoires in COVID-19. Clones were sequenced by immunoSEQ multiplex PCR, and TCRdb holds only the in-frame ones, with some missing. The table has over 65,000 clones, 80% to 85% seen once. Material for sequencing was peripheral blood. V usage is TRBV5-1 and J usage is TRBJ1-1; 12 nucleotides agree with TRBD1. This TCR came from a human donor in a cohort sampled during active COVID-19. This CDR3 reads CASSLRTGQGALGTEAFF. The CDR3, as DNA: TGCGCCAGCAGCCTTCGAACGGGACAGGGGGCGTTAGGAACTGAAGCTTTCTTT.